This T cell receptor beta chain was identified during a study of identical twins. Study conclusions and caveats: Shared out-of-frame alpha sequences (those common to twins) showed excess low generation probability. The authors noted that invariant MAIT and iNKT cells could partly confound zero-insertion analyses.

Each CDR3 protein gets one entry after TCRdb re-called the 5' RACE reads with MiXCR. Altogether 200,000 to 300,000 distinct CDR3 sequences are present, 12% being singletons, with the ten largest covering around 4%. There are a few counts of this clonotype. Its antigen is unidentified. The V and J ends lost 3 bases and 2 bases respectively, with 8 bases between them. Looked up from germline, CDR1 is MDHEN and CDR2 is SYDVKM. The CDR3 totals 14 residues. The sample was also reused in another study, on yellow fever vaccine responses in identical twins.

The sample comprised memory (CD45RO+) T cells sorted from blood. This sequence joins TRBV28 and TRBJ1-5; possibly TRBD1 for D (6 bases). This receptor was identified in a woman under 30 in good health. CDR3 coding DNA: TGTGCCAGCAGTTTTCCAGGGGGCAATCAGCCCCAGCATTTT. Translated, it gives CASSFPGGNQPQHF.